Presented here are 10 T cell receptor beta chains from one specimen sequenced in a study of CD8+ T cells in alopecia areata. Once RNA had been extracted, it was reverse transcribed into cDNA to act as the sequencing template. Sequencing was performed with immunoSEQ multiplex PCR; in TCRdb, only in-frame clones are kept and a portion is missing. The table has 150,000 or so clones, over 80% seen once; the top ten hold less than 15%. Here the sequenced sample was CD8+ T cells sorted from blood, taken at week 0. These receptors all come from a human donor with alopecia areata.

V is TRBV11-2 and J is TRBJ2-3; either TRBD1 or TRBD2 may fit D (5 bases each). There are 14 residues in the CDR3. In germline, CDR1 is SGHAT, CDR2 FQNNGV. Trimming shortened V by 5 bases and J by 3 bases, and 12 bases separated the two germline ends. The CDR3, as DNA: TGTGCCAGCAGCCGAGTAGGGGAGACAGATACGCAGTATTTT. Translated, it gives CASSRVGETDTQYF.

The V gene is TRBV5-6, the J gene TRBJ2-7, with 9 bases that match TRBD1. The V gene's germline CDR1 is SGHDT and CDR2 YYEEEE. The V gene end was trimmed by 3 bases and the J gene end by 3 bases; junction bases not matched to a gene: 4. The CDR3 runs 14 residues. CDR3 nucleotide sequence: TGTGCCAGCAGCTCCGGACAGGGGATCTACGAGCAGTACTTC. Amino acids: CASSSGQGIYEQYF.

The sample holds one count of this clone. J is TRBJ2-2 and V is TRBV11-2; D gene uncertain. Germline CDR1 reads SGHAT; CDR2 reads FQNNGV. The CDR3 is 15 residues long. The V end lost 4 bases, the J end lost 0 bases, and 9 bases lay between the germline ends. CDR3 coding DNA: TGTGCCAGCAGCTCAACTACATCGAACACCGGGGAGCTGTTTTTT. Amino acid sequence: CASSSTTSNTGELFF.

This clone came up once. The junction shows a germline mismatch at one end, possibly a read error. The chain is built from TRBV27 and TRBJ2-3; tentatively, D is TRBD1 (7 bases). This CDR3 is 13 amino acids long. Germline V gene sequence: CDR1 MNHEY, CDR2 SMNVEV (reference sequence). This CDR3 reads CAGRGDPVFTQYF. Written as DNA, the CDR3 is TGTGCCGGCAGGGGGGACCCGGTTTTTACGCAGTATTTT.

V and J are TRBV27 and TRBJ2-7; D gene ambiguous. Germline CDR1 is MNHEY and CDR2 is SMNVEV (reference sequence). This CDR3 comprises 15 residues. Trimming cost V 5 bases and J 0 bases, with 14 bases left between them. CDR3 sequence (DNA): TGTGCCAGCAGTCCCCCCCGCTCATACTCCTACGAGCAGTACTTC. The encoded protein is CASSPPRSYSYEQYF.

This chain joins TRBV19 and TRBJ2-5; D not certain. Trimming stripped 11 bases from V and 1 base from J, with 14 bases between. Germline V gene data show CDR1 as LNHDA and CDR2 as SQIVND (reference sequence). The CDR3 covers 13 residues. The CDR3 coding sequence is TGTGCCTCTCACCGCCGTGGCCAAGAGACCCAGTACTTC. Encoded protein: CASHRRGQETQYF.

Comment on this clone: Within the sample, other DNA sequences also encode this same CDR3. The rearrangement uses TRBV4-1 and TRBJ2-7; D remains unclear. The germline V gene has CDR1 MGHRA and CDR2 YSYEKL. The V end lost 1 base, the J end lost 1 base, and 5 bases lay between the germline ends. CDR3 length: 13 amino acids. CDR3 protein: CASSQGLSYEQYF. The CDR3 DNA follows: TGCGCCAGCAGCCAAGGCCTTTCCTACGAGCAGTACTTC.

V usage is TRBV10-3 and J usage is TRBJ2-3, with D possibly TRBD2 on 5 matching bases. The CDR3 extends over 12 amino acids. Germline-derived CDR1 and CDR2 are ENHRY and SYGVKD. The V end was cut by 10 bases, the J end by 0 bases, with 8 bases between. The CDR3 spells CATGESTDTQYF. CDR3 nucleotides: TGTGCCACCGGGGAAAGCACAGATACGCAGTATTTT.

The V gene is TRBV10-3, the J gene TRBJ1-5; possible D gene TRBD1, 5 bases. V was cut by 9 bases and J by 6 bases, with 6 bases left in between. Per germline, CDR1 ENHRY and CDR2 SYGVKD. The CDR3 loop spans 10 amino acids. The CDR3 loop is CAIGAQPQHF. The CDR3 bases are TGTGCCATAGGGGCTCAGCCCCAGCATTTT.

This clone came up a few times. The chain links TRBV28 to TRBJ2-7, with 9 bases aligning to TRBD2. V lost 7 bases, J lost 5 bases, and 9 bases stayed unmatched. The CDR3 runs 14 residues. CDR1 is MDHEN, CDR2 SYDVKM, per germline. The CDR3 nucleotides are TGTGCCAGCACCCAGGGACTAGCTAGGAACGAGCAGTACTTC. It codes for CASTQGLARNEQYF. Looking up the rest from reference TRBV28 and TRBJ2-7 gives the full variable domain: DVKVTQSSRYLVKRTGEKVFLECVQDMDHENMFWYRQDPGLGLRLIYFSYDVKMKEKGDIPEGYSVSREKKERFSLILESASTNQTSMYLCASTQGLARNEQYFGPGTRLTVT.